What follows are 7 T cell receptor beta chains derived from one specimen sequenced in a study of T cell responses to AZD1222 COVID-19 vaccine. TCRdb's copy holds only in-frame clones and misses some; the assay was immunoSEQ multiplex PCR. Seen here are some 78,000 clones, 83% observed once, and the top ten hold 1.3%. The material was peripheral blood, obtained 28 days after the second AZD1222 dose. Receptor source: an adult who received the AZD1222 COVID-19 vaccine.

The rearrangement links TRBV25-1 to TRBJ1-1; TRBD1 matches 7 bases. Germline CDR1 is MGHDK and CDR2 is SYGVNS. The CDR3 extends over 14 amino acids. The V gene end was trimmed by 7 bases and the J gene end by 2 bases; junction bases not matched to a gene: 7. The CDR3, as DNA: TGTGCCAGCACTAGGACAGGTTTAAACACTGAAGCTTTCTTT. Translating it yields CASTRTGLNTEAFF.

The chain combines TRBV4-2 with TRBJ1-4, with TRBD1 matching over 9 bases. Germline V gene data show CDR1 as LGHNA and CDR2 as YNFKEQ. Trimming cost V 2 bases and J 4 bases; bases outside gene matches: 2. The CDR3 length is 15 residues. CDR3 nucleotides: TGTGCCAGCAGCCAAACAGGGGGCCTTAATGAAAAACTGTTTTTT. Its translation: CASSQTGGLNEKLFF.

The rearrangement joins TRBV7-9 to TRBJ2-1; TRBD1 matches 7 bases. The germline V gene has CDR1 SEHNR and CDR2 FQNEAQ (reference sequence). The CDR3 runs to 12 residues. J lost 8 bases, V lost 5 bases, and 3 bases had no gene match. For the CDR3, the DNA is TGTGCCAGCAGCGAACAGGGGTATGAGCAGTTCTTC. It codes for CASSEQGYEQFF.

This chain uses TRBV27 with TRBJ2-1; unclear D gene. Germline V CDR1 and CDR2: MNHEY, SMNVEV (reference sequence). This CDR3 is 16 amino acids long. The germline V and J ends were trimmed by 2 bases and 2 bases, with 13 bases remaining between them. CDR3 protein: CASSLGLPAPYNEQFF. Written as DNA, the CDR3 is TGTGCCAGCAGTTTAGGCCTTCCGGCGCCCTACAATGAGCAGTTCTTC.

V usage is TRBV7-9 and J usage is TRBJ1-1; D not resolved. Germline lookup yields CDR1 SEHNR and CDR2 FQNEAQ (reference sequence). There are 12 residues in the CDR3. The V gene lost 5 bases and the J gene lost 6 bases, with 10 bases spanning the gap. The CDR3 loop is CASSLMASEAFF. Here the CDR3 DNA reads TGTGCCAGCAGCCTAATGGCATCTGAAGCTTTCTTT.

This clone has only one observation. The chain links TRBV20-1 to TRBJ1-2; D is possibly TRBD1 (6 bases). This CDR3 is built from 11 residues. V lost 7 bases and J lost 1, with 7 bases in between. The germline gives CDR1 DFQATT, CDR2 SNEGSKA (reference sequence). The CDR3, as DNA: TGCAGTGGGACAGATAACTATGGCTACACCTTC. This gives the protein CSGTDNYGYTF.

The J gene is TRBJ2-3, the V gene TRBV28; TRBD2 matches 9 bases. Unmatched junction bases numbered 10, after V lost 6 bases and J lost 6 bases. There are 15 residues in the CDR3. Germline V gene lookup returns CDR1 MDHEN and CDR2 SYDVKM. The CDR3 region has the DNA TGTGCCAGCAGCCTACCGGGACTAGCCCGGGATACGCAGTATTTT. The encoded protein is CASSLPGLARDTQYF. Using reference TRBV28 and TRBJ2-3 for the parts outside the CDR3, the full variable domain is DVKVTQSSRYLVKRTGEKVFLECVQDMDHENMFWYRQDPGLGLRLIYFSYDVKMKEKGDIPEGYSVSREKKERFSLILESASTNQTSMYLCASSLPGLARDTQYFGPGTRLTVL.